A selection of T cell receptor beta chains follows, all from one sample in a study of regulatory T cells in long-lasting Graves disease. TCRdb analysed the multiplex PCR reads with MiXCR anew, one entry per CDR3 protein. Of roughly 300,000 distinct CDR3 sequences listed, roughly 21% are singletons. Here the sequenced sample was peripheral blood mononuclear cells (PBMCs), taken when the disease was refractory, from a patient treated with antithyroid drugs. Receptor source: a female donor with Graves disease. The CDR3 runs from the conserved cysteine through the conserved F or W. D genes are given only for firm matches. Only part of the rows carry a size: once, few, many, or a class if the clone is expanded.

V,D,size,J,CDR3,DNA
TRBV2,-,few,TRBJ2-3,CASSDLPGADTQYF,TGTGCCAGCAGTGACCTCCCGGGCGCAGATACGCAGTATTTT
TRBV19,-,-,TRBJ2-2,CASSIAGPSTGELFF,TGTGCCAGTAGTATAGCGGGGCCTTCCACCGGGGAGCTGTTTTTT
TRBV11-2,TRBD2,-,TRBJ2-5,CASSLGLRRESETQYF,TGTGCCAGCAGCCTAGGGCTCCGGCGGGAGTCAGAGACCCAGTACTTC
TRBV5-1,-,few,TRBJ2-7,CASSLDSASSYEQYF,TGCGCCAGCAGCTTGGACTCTGCAAGCTCCTACGAGCAGTACTTC
TRBV3-1,TRBD1,-,TRBJ1-5,CASSRAGGVNQSQHF,TGTGCCAGCAGCCGGGCAGGGGGTGTCAATCAGTCCCAGCATTTT
TRBV4-2,-,few,TRBJ2-7,CASSQGAGSYEQYF,TGTGCCAGCAGCCAAGGTGCAGGGTCTTACGAGCAGTACTTC
TRBV20-1,TRBD1,few,TRBJ1-6,CSATSDRDNSPLHF,TGCAGTGCTACCTCGGACAGGGATAATTCACCCCTCCACTTT
TRBV18,TRBD1,-,TRBJ1-2,CASSPDNRGNYGYTF,TGTGCCAGCTCACCAGATAACAGGGGGAACTATGGCTACACCTTC
TRBV9,TRBD2,many,TRBJ2-5,CASSAMGGKTQYF,TGTGCCAGCAGCGCAATGGGAGGGAAGACCCAGTACTTC
TRBV20-1,TRBD1,many,TRBJ1-2,CSADPYRGDYTF,TGCAGTGCCGACCCCTACAGGGGAGACTACACCTTC
TRBV2,-,many,TRBJ2-5,CASRTGFGGQETQYF,TGTGCCAGCAGGACCGGCTTTGGGGGCCAAGAGACCCAGTACTTC
TRBV18,TRBD1,many,TRBJ1-5,CASSPGTGANQPQHF,TGTGCCAGCTCACCAGGGACAGGGGCCAATCAGCCCCAGCATTTT
TRBV10-1,-,many,TRBJ1-1,CASSETEYGTRAFF,TGCGCCAGCAGTGAGACAGAGTACGGCACACGGGCTTTCTTT
TRBV27,TRBD2,many,TRBJ2-7,CASSFRTSVYEQYF,TGTGCCAGCAGCTTTCGGACTAGCGTCTACGAGCAGTACTTC
TRBV12-3/TRBV12-4,-,many,TRBJ1-6,CASSDLGLQDSPLHF,TGTGCCAGCAGTGACCTCGGGCTTCAGGATTCACCCCTCCACTTT
TRBV19,TRBD2,-,TRBJ2-2,CASSIYSGSTGELFF,TGTGCCAGTAGTATATATAGCGGGAGCACCGGGGAGCTGTTTTTT
TRBV7-9,TRBD2,-,TRBJ2-7,CASSPGLAGGPIDEQYF,TGTGCCAGCAGCCCGGGACTAGCGGGAGGGCCGATTGACGAGCAGTACTTC
TRBV5-5,-,few,TRBJ2-3,CASSQVGISDTQYF,TGTGCCAGCAGCCAAGTCGGGATTTCAGATACGCAGTATTTT
TRBV7-9,-,many,TRBJ1-2,CGLDQDYGYTF,TGTGGCTTGGACCAGGACTATGGCTACACCTTC
TRBV3-1,-,many,TRBJ1-5,CASSQDKDKKNQPQHF,TGTGCCAGCAGCCAAGATAAAGATAAGAAAAATCAGCCCCAGCATTTT
TRBV6-5,-,-,TRBJ1-1,CASSYSGGVDTEAFF,TGTGCCAGCAGTTACTCCGGGGGGGTAGATACTGAAGCTTTCTTT
TRBV7-9,-,many,TRBJ2-5,CASSHKNWYQETQYF,TGTGCCAGCAGCCATAAAAACTGGTACCAAGAGACCCAGTACTTC
TRBV7-9,-,-,TRBJ2-3,CASSPPASLSTDTQYF,TGTGCCAGCAGCCCTCCGGCTAGCCTTTCCACAGATACGCAGTATTTT
TRBV24-1,-,-,TRBJ1-5,CATSDRGISQPQHF,TGTGCCACCAGTGACAGGGGAATATCTCAGCCCCAGCATTTT
TRBV28,TRBD2,-,TRBJ2-2,CAGGTSELNTGELFF,TGTGCCGGCGGGACTAGCGAACTGAACACCGGGGAGCTGTTTTTT
TRBV7-9,-,many,TRBJ1-5,CASSLVTGFGNQPQHF,TGTGCCAGCAGCTTAGTGACAGGTTTCGGCAATCAGCCCCAGCATTTT
TRBV11-2,-,few,TRBJ2-2,CASRGQGNPNTGELFF,TGTGCCAGCAGAGGGCAGGGAAACCCCAACACCGGGGAGCTGTTTTTT
TRBV4-3,-,many,TRBJ2-5,CASSQNRDTLSDQTQYF,TGCGCCAGCAGCCAGAACCGGGACACCTTATCCGACCAGACCCAGTACTTC
TRBV28,-,many,TRBJ2-7,CASTRLSVNEQYF,TGTGCCAGCACCCGGTTGAGTGTGAACGAGCAGTACTTC
TRBV3-1,TRBD2,few,TRBJ2-7,CASSYTSGSSYEQYF,TGTGCCAGCAGCTATACTAGCGGGAGCTCCTACGAGCAGTACTTC
TRBV28,TRBD1,many,TRBJ2-7,CASSLIKGQGEPYEQYF,TGTGCCAGCAGTTTAATTAAGGGACAGGGCGAGCCCTACGAGCAGTACTTC
TRBV5-6,-,-,TRBJ2-7,CASSPRPGGVYEQYF,TGTGCCAGCAGCCCCCGCCCAGGTGGTGTCTACGAGCAGTACTTC
TRBV7-6,TRBD1,-,TRBJ2-5,CASSFKTGATQYF,TGTGCCAGCAGCTTTAAGACAGGGGCGACCCAGTACTTC
TRBV27,TRBD1,many,TRBJ1-2,CASSLYPDRYYGYTF,TGTGCCAGCAGTTTATATCCGGACAGGTACTATGGCTACACCTTC
TRBV6-1,TRBD1,many,TRBJ2-7,CASSVYRDRGYEQYF,TGTGCCAGCAGTGTTTACCGGGACAGGGGCTACGAGCAGTACTTC
TRBV11-2,-,many,TRBJ2-7,CASTLTGTESTYEQYF,TGTGCCAGCACACTAACAGGGACGGAATCTACCTACGAGCAGTACTTC
TRBV13,-,many,TRBJ1-1,CASSLGRFNTEAFF,TGTGCCAGCAGCTTAGGACGCTTTAACACTGAAGCTTTCTTT
TRBV24-1,-,many,TRBJ2-5,CATSDFGQGGETQYF,TGTGCCACCAGTGATTTTGGGCAGGGAGGTGAGACCCAGTACTTC
TRBV11-3,-,many,TRBJ1-1,CASSLSGLNTEAFF,TGTGCCAGCAGCTTATCAGGGTTGAACACTGAAGCTTTCTTT
TRBV7-9,TRBD2,few,TRBJ2-7,CASSLGEGTYEQYF,TGTGCCAGCAGCTTAGGGGAGGGTACCTACGAGCAGTACTTC
TRBV20-1,TRBD2,many,TRBJ2-5,CSASTSGQETQYF,TGCAGTGCTAGTACTAGCGGCCAAGAGACCCAGTACTTC
TRBV4-2,TRBD2,-,TRBJ2-5,CASSQVGTSGVQETQYF,TGTGCCAGCAGCCAGGTAGGGACTAGCGGAGTTCAAGAGACCCAGTACTTC
TRBV6-1,TRBD1,-,TRBJ1-5,CASSPSTGAPSVNQPQHF,TGTGCCAGCAGTCCTTCAACAGGGGCTCCCTCGGTCAATCAGCCCCAGCATTTT
TRBV7-9,TRBD1,many,TRBJ1-4,CASREGQLNEKLFF,TGTGCCAGCAGAGAGGGACAGCTAAATGAAAAACTGTTTTTT
TRBV28,TRBD2,many,TRBJ2-7,CASSLRLAGILSYEQYF,TGTGCCAGCAGTTTACGGCTAGCGGGAATCCTTTCCTACGAGCAGTACTTC
TRBV9,-,-,TRBJ2-7,CASSHSLDQHYEQYF,TGTGCCAGCAGCCATAGTCTCGACCAACATTACGAGCAGTACTTC
TRBV29-1,-,many,TRBJ2-7,CSVEVQAVTYEQYF,TGCAGCGTTGAAGTGCAAGCGGTGACCTACGAGCAGTACTTC
TRBV12-3/TRBV12-4,-,many,TRBJ1-2,CASSSQGWGYGYTF,TGTGCCAGCAGCTCTCAGGGGTGGGGCTATGGCTACACCTTC
TRBV27,-,-,TRBJ1-3,CASSLSGDGGAGNTIYF,TGTGCCAGCAGTTTATCGGGGGATGGTGGGGCTGGAAACACCATATATTTT
TRBV5-1,TRBD1,few,TRBJ2-2,CASSKWTGGSGELFF,TGCGCCAGCAGCAAATGGACAGGGGGGTCCGGGGAGCTGTTTTTT
TRBV9,-,-,TRBJ2-7,CASSTGTYPYEQYF,TGTGCCAGCAGCACAGGGACATACCCCTACGAGCAGTACTTC
TRBV5-1,TRBD1,few,TRBJ1-1,CASGGQGATEAFF,TGCGCCAGCGGAGGACAGGGGGCAACTGAAGCTTTCTTT
TRBV7-2,-,many,TRBJ1-4,CASSFPDSPNEKLFF,TGTGCCAGCAGCTTTCCGGACAGCCCTAATGAAAAACTGTTTTTT